This TCR beta chain emerged from a study of cytomegalovirus exposure and HLA in healthy donors. Study outcomes and limitations: Researchers counted over 150 TCR beta chains as cytomegalovirus-associated. Generally TCR sequences proved uncommon, though certain public TCRs appeared in numerous donors.

As to this clone: Its antigen is not known.

Measured with immunoSEQ multiplex PCR; TCRdb has only the in-frame clones, and not every one. The sample includes hundreds of thousands of clones, roughly 88% of them seen just once. Among the 110 or so subjects of the validation cohort, separate from the approximately 670-subject first cohort, were the donors. The material sequenced was PBMCs. This sequence was found in a woman between 18 and 29 years old in good health and CMV-seronegative.

CDR3 bases: TGTGCCAGCTCACCCACCCCTCCGACAGGGGGCATCTACGAGCAGTACTTC. Translation: CASSPTPPTGGIYEQYF. This rearrangement joins TRBV18 to TRBJ2-7; 10 positions agree with TRBD1. With 3 bases clipped from V and 3 bases from J, the junction kept 11 bases outside the gene matches. Germline lookup yields CDR1 KGHSH and CDR2 LQKENI. The CDR3 is 17 residues long.